Listed below are T cell receptor beta chains from one sample, sequenced in a study of shared T cell receptors in the human thymus. The repertoire was sequenced with immunoSEQ multiplex PCR; TCRdb's copy has only in-frame clones and lacks some. The sample gives over 450,000 clones, approximately 78% of which show up once; 0.01% to 0.015% is in the top ten. The sample was also reused in another study, on human thymus T cells.

Source material: thymocytes. The receptors stem from a boy under three years old with a congenital heart defect. Both conserved end residues are part of each CDR3. Each record gives: clone size, J gene, CDR3 length, V gene, CDR3 protein. Where a row states a size, it is once, few, many or the class of an expanded clone; other rows omit it.

>.|TRBJ2-3|22|TRBV4-3
CASSQDWVLGASGGRTTDTQYF
>.|TRBJ2-3|16|TRBV7-9
CASSFSSGGSTDTQYF
>.|TRBJ2-3|16|TRBV10-3
CAIRVRERGNTDTQYF
>.|TRBJ2-7|19|TRBV5-6
CASSHSRYPAAGIPYEQYF
>.|TRBJ2-7|16|TRBV5-4
CASSLLRHQGVYEQYF
>.|TRBJ2-3|19|TRBV6-4
CASSEGGTSGGPSTDTQYF
>once|TRBJ2-3|10|TRBV6-1
CASTGGTQYF
>.|TRBJ1-1|14|TRBV7-9
CASTGTGSNTEAFF
>.|TRBJ2-1|16|TRBV13
CASSSGQASSYNEQFF
>.|TRBJ2-3|15|TRBV27
CASSLASGYADTQYF
>.|TRBJ2-5|14|TRBV30
CAWDAGDGRETQYF
>.|TRBJ2-7|17|TRBV10-3
CAISEYSWREGSYEQYF
>few|TRBJ1-5|16|TRBV6-5
CASSYSSRGRDQPQHF
>few|TRBJ2-5|19|TRBV5-1
CASSLDPGGSGYMGETQYF
>.|TRBJ1-2|12|TRBV30
CAGRGSIRGYTF
>.|TRBJ1-1|15|TRBV4-3
CASSQVNRVKTEAFF
>.|TRBJ1-1|15|TRBV2
CASSEYLGRTAEAFF
>.|TRBJ2-2|14|TRBV29-1
CSVVLDRDTGELFF
>.|TRBJ2-7|14|TRBV19
CASSRPGSFREQYF
>.|TRBJ2-1|20|TRBV28
CASSPLARLGGPVSYNEQFF
>.|TRBJ1-1|11|TRBV6-6
CASSHEQEAFF
>.|TRBJ2-1|15|TRBV27
CASRDRDRGPNEQFF
>.|TRBJ2-7|14|TRBV7-9
CASSSAGERDEQYF
>.|TRBJ2-7|16|TRBV12-5
CASGLVGTGPHHEQYF
>.|TRBJ2-1|14|TRBV9
CASSVEVGSNEQFF
>.|TRBJ2-5|13|TRBV30
CAWTLEAKETQYF
>.|TRBJ2-2|16|TRBV7-2
CASPQKLAGNTGELFF
>.|TRBJ2-7|16|TRBV30
CAWSKRESRRSYEQYF
>few|TRBJ2-1|15|TRBV19
CASSPAARGHNEQFF
>.|TRBJ2-7|14|TRBV18
CASSPGQGRYEQYF
>once|TRBJ2-3|15|TRBV27
CASRFQGTRTDTQYF
>.|TRBJ2-1|16|TRBV4-3
CASSQTGLAGDNEQFF
>.|TRBJ2-6|21|TRBV2
CASSELQTGTALNSGANVLTF
>.|TRBJ2-7|15|TRBV19
CASSPQGSSSYEQYF
>few|TRBJ2-1|16|TRBV9
CASSVALEGGYNEQFF
>once|TRBJ2-4|17|TRBV18
CASSLITGKLAKNIQYF
>.|TRBJ1-3|14|TRBV29-1
CSAQTRPSGNTIYF
>.|TRBJ2-1|12|TRBV30
CAWSRGYNEQFF
>.|TRBJ2-4|15|TRBV6-5
CASRTSSEAKNIQYF
>.|TRBJ2-1|17|TRBV5-4
CASSLEREGRSYNEQFF
>.|TRBJ1-2|16|TRBV14
CASSPLTGTEDYGYTF
>.|TRBJ2-7|16|TRBV7-8
CASSLAGLREGYEQYF
>.|TRBJ2-7|10|TRBV6-1
CASSSNEQYF
>.|TRBJ2-7|17|TRBV28
CASSLPGGAAKVYEQYF
>few|TRBJ2-7|16|TRBV4-3
CASSQDLGPSSYEQYF
>.|TRBJ2-5|11|TRBV5-1
CASMARETQYF
>few|TRBJ2-7|17|TRBV27
CASSPILRDRGGYEQYF
>few|TRBJ2-3|17|TRBV5-1
CASSSPTSGRPPDTQYF
>.|TRBJ2-7|18|TRBV27
CASSPWRREGAVSYEQYF
>.|TRBJ1-2|16|TRBV5-6
CASSPVRDRGIYGYTF
>.|TRBJ2-1|16|TRBV2
CASSGTLAGGYNEQFF
>.|TRBJ2-7|17|TRBV10-3
CAISGVRTSGIDYEQYF
>.|TRBJ2-1|16|TRBV9
CASSVATSGGYNEQFF